A single sample is the source of the 29 T cell receptor beta chains below, sequenced in a study of blood T cell repertoires in COVID-19. The table came from immunoSEQ multiplex PCR; TCRdb's copy has only in-frame clones and leaves some out. The table shows over 150,000 clones, with roughly 84% occurring only once. Material for sequencing was peripheral blood. Receptors originate from a woman aged 60 to 75 with COVID-19, enrolled during active disease.

The chain is built from TRBV19 and TRBJ1-6; D is ambiguous. In germline, CDR1 is LNHDA, CDR2 SQIVND (reference sequence). V lost 1 base and J 14 bases, leaving 15 bases between the germline ends. This CDR3 has 14 residues. CDR3 residues: CASSIVDTRGALHF. CDR3 DNA sequence: TGTGCCAGTAGTATAGTCGACACCCGCGGGGCCCTCCACTTT.

The chain carries TRBV3-1 (or the pseudogene TRBV3-2) and TRBJ1-1; the D gene is possibly TRBD1 (5 bases). Between the trimmed V and J ends, which lost 10 bases and 1 base, there was a span of 13 bases. The CDR3 is 13 residues long. Germline assignment: CDR1 LGHDT and CDR2 YNNKEL (reference sequence). The CDR3 loop reads CATGDLGNTEAFF. The DNA of the CDR3 is TGTGCCACGGGGGATCTTGGGAACACTGAAGCTTTCTTT.

The chain employs TRBV7-3 and TRBJ2-7, with D perhaps TRBD2 (6 bases). The germline gives CDR1 SGHTA, CDR2 FQGTGA. Trimming took 6 bases from V and 5 from J, leaving 14 bases between them. The CDR3 is 13 residues long. The CDR3 region is CASRGAGSHEQYF. The CDR3 nucleotides are TGTGCCAGCAGGGGCGCCGGGAGCCACGAGCAGTACTTC.

V gene TRBV28 combines with J gene TRBJ2-1, with D hard to call. V was trimmed by 2 bases and J by 4 bases, leaving 3 bases between them. Germline V lookup: CDR1 MDHEN, CDR2 SYDVKM. The length of the CDR3 is 12 residues. The CDR3 here is CASSLLYNEQFF. CDR3 sequence (DNA): TGTGCCAGCAGTTTACTGTACAATGAGCAGTTCTTC.

DNA of the CDR3: TGTGCCAGCACTGCGGACATAGATTATAATTCACCCCTCCACTTT. This encodes CASTADIDYNSPLHF. The chain recombines TRBV27 with TRBJ1-6, with a possible D match to TRBD1 (5 bases). The CDR3 loop spans 15 amino acids. Trimming cost V 7 bases and J 4 bases, with 14 bases left between them. The germline gives CDR1 MNHEY, CDR2 SMNVEV (reference sequence).

The rearrangement links TRBV12-3 or TRBV12-4 to TRBJ1-2, with D unresolved. The V gene lost 5 bases and the J gene lost 0 bases, with 4 bases spanning the gap. CDR3 length equals 12 residues. CDR3 amino acids: CASSPSNYGYTF. CDR3 sequence (DNA): TGTGCCAGCAGTCCATCTAACTATGGCTACACCTTC.

This clone showed up just once. The genes are TRBV5-1 and TRBJ2-3; D unclear. Germline values: CDR1 SGHRS, CDR2 YFSETQ. V shed 7 bases and J shed 6 bases, with 15 bases lying between them. The CDR3 spans 13 residues. The chain's CDR3 is CASAAGFVDTQYF. The CDR3 nucleotides are TGCGCCAGCGCTGCCGGGTTTGTGGATACGCAGTATTTT.

This chain uses TRBV7-2 with TRBJ1-6, with 7 bases fitting TRBD1. This CDR3 has 12 residues. CDR1 and CDR2 (germline): SGHTA, FQGNSA. After removal of 3 bases from V and 11 bases from J, the junction contained 1 base not matched to a gene. The CDR3 DNA reads TGTGCCAGCAGCTTGACAGGGACACCCCTCCACTTT. This codes for CASSLTGTPLHF.

This chain links TRBV7-6 with TRBJ2-6; tentatively, D is TRBD2 (5 bases). This CDR3 region has 15 residues. The V gene lost 5 bases and the J gene lost 7 bases, with 15 bases spanning the gap. Germline lookup yields CDR1 SGHVS and CDR2 FNYEAQ. The CDR3 sequence: CASSPGSVRANVLTF. The CDR3, as DNA: TGTGCCAGCAGCCCGGGGTCAGTTCGAGCCAACGTCCTGACTTTC.

This clone was seen a handful of times. This chain links TRBV6-6 with TRBJ2-7; D is perhaps TRBD1 (6 bases). CDR3 size: 14 residues. Germline CDR1 MNHNY, CDR2 SVGAGI (reference sequence). The V gene lost 0 bases and the J gene lost 10 bases, with 16 bases spanning the gap. CDR3 in DNA: TGTGCCAGCAGTTACTCGGACAGTCCTCTACGTCAGTACGTC. It is translated as CASSYSDSPLRQYV.

This clone was counted once. The V gene is TRBV5-1, the J gene TRBJ1-2; D gene unclear. CDR1 and CDR2 (germline): SGHRS, YFSETQ. CDR3 length equals 14 residues. Trimming shortened V by 5 bases and J by 7 bases, and 18 bases separated the two germline ends. DNA of the CDR3: TGCGCCAGCAGGGGAGGTGGAGGGAGCGGTGGCTACACCTTC. Translated, it gives CASRGGGGSGGYTF.

The sample holds one count of this clone. This CDR3 is CASRTTGTNSPLHF. Here the CDR3 DNA reads TGTGCCAGCAGAACGACAGGGACCAATTCACCCCTCCACTTT. The rearrangement uses TRBV7-8 and TRBJ1-6, with 7 bases lining up with TRBD1. Germline CDR1 SGHVS, CDR2 FQNEAQ. CDR3 length: 14 amino acids. V dropped 6 bases and J dropped 7; count of bases not matched to a gene: 6.

This chain uses TRBV19 with TRBJ1-1; D unclear. From germline, CDR1 is LNHDA and CDR2 SQIVND (reference sequence). The V end was cut by 1 base, the J end by 11 bases, with 11 bases between. The CDR3 sequence is 12 residues long. In DNA form, the CDR3 reads TGTGCCAGTAGTATAGGCATTTCGGAGGCTTTCTTT. Translation: CASSIGISEAFF.

On this clone: The same CDR3 also results from other DNA sequences found in this sample. The rearrangement links TRBV9 to TRBJ1-1, with 8 bases identical to TRBD1. Germline V gene sequence: CDR1 SGDLS, CDR2 YYNGEE. Trimming removed 0 bases from V and 0 bases from J; junction bases left unmatched: 10. The CDR3 contains 18 residues. For the CDR3, the DNA is TGTGCCAGCAGCGTAGGGGGAGGACAGGGACTTATGAACACTGAAGCTTTCTTT. This codes for CASSVGGGQGLMNTEAFF.

The rearrangement links TRBV10-1 to TRBJ2-1; 7 nucleotides agree with TRBD2. CDR1 and CDR2 (germline): WNHNN, SYGVQD (reference sequence). The CDR3 extends over 17 amino acids. V dropped 4 bases and J dropped 1; count of bases not matched to a gene: 10. CDR3 sequence (DNA): TGCGCCAGCAGTGTGGGGGGGACGGCCAGATCCTACAATGAGCAGTTCTTC. It specifies CASSVGGTARSYNEQFF.

To note about this clone: Given a much more abundant clone one base away, this may be a read error. The chain combines TRBV6-2 or TRBV6-3 with TRBJ2-2; 8 bases fit TRBD2. The CDR3 has 15 residues. Trimming removed 4 bases from V and 6 bases from J; junction bases left unmatched: 7. Germline loops: CDR1 MNHEY, CDR2 SVGEGT. CDR3 residues: CASSSAGGGAGELFF. CDR3 coding DNA: TGTGCCAGCAGTTCGGCGGGAGGAGGGGCCGGGGAGCTGTTTTTT.

This clone was detected only a few times. The chain has TRBV19 and TRBJ2-2, with unresolved D. Germline values: CDR1 LNHDA, CDR2 SQIVND (reference sequence). Trimming took off 5 bases at V and 2 bases at J, with 12 bases between the two ends. The CDR3 is 15 residues long. CDR3 loop: CASSFPGTNTGELFF. The DNA for the CDR3 is TGTGCCAGTAGTTTTCCGGGTACCAACACCGGGGAGCTGTTTTTT.

The chain combines TRBV6-5 with TRBJ1-2; 10 nucleotides align to TRBD1. CDR1 is MNHEY, CDR2 SVGAGI, per germline. The CDR3 has 15 amino acids. The V gene end was trimmed by 2 bases and the J gene end by 6 bases; junction bases not matched to a gene: 6. The CDR3 is CASSYLTGGANGYTF. DNA for the CDR3: TGTGCCAGCAGTTACCTGACAGGGGGCGCGAATGGCTACACCTTC.

V gene TRBV5-4 combines with J gene TRBJ1-2; maybe TRBD1 (5 bases). Germline assignment: CDR1 SGHNT and CDR2 YYREEE (reference sequence). The CDR3 is made up of 15 amino acids. V dropped 1 base and J dropped 3 bases, with 13 bases sitting between them. The CDR3 nucleotides read TGTGCCAGCAGCTTGCTAAGCAGGGCCCACTATGGCTACACCTTC. Protein product: CASSLLSRAHYGYTF.

The rearrangement uses TRBV19 and TRBJ1-1; D is uncertain. V was trimmed by 8 bases and J by 3 bases, leaving 10 bases between them. CDR1 is LNHDA and CDR2 is SQIVND in the germline V gene (reference sequence). The CDR3 sequence is 12 residues long. Here the CDR3 reads CASCSLHTEAFF. For the CDR3, the DNA is TGTGCCAGTTGCAGTTTGCACACTGAAGCTTTCTTT.

The chain joins TRBV9 to TRBJ2-1; 10 bases are a match to TRBD1. The CDR3 sequence is 15 residues long. Germline CDR1 and CDR2: SGDLS and YYNGEE. The V and J ends lost 3 bases and 4 bases, in that order; junction bases with no gene match: 4. The CDR3 sequence is CASSADRGPYNEQFF. The CDR3 DNA reads as TGTGCCAGCAGCGCCGACAGGGGGCCTTACAATGAGCAGTTCTTC.

The chain combines TRBV7-9 with TRBJ1-1, with no clear D. This CDR3 is built from 14 residues. CDR1 and CDR2 from the germline V gene are SEHNR and FQNEAQ (reference sequence). Trimming left V 3 bases short and J 0 bases short, with 8 bases between. CDR3 protein: CASSLTAVNTEAFF. As DNA, the CDR3 is TGTGCCAGCAGCTTGACTGCCGTGAACACTGAAGCTTTCTTT. The full variable domain, with the rest looked up from reference TRBV7-9 and TRBJ1-1, is DTGVSQNPRHKITKRGQNVTFRCDPISEHNRLYWYRQTLGQGPEFLTYFQNEAQLEKSRLLSDRFSAERPKGSFSTLEIQRTEQGDSAMYLCASSLTAVNTEAFFGQGTRLTVV.

The CDR3 DNA reads TGTGCCAGCAGCTTAGCTGGCAGGGGCGGCTATGGCTACACCTTC. It yields the protein CASSLAGRGGYGYTF. The chain combines TRBV7-8 with TRBJ1-2, with D perhaps matching TRBD1 (6 bases). Per germline, CDR1 SGHVS and CDR2 FQNEAQ. Trimming took off 0 bases at V and 4 bases at J, with 12 bases between the two ends. The CDR3 has 15 residues.

The chain recombines TRBV2 with TRBJ2-2; maybe TRBD1 (5 bases). Trimming removed 6 bases from V and 5 bases from J, with 13 bases in between. Germline CDR1 and CDR2: SNHLY and FYNNEI. The CDR3 contains 14 residues. CDR3 residues: CASRTEYGTGELFF. For the CDR3, the DNA is TGTGCCAGCAGGACAGAGTATGGGACCGGGGAGCTGTTTTTT.

This clone was seen only once. This sequence joins TRBV7-9 and TRBJ2-3, with 9 nucleotides matching TRBD1. Germline V lookup: CDR1 SEHNR, CDR2 FQNEAQ (reference sequence). The CDR3 is made up of 17 amino acids. The trim removed 2 bases at V and 0 bases at J, leaving 6 bases unmatched. The CDR3 nucleotides read TGTGCCAGCAGCTTACGCAGACAGGGGGGCAGCACAGATACGCAGTATTTT. Amino acid sequence: CASSLRRQGGSTDTQYF.

The gene calls are TRBV19 and TRBJ1-5; 12 nucleotides line up with TRBD1. The CDR3 loop spans 16 amino acids. Trimming took 1 base from V and 6 from J; bases not matched to a gene: 4. Germline values: CDR1 LNHDA, CDR2 SQIVND (reference sequence). CDR3 coding DNA: TGTGCCAGTAGTATAGGGGACAGGGGGCGAGGTCAGCCCCAGCATTTT. Translation gives CASSIGDRGRGQPQHF.

This chain connects TRBV10-2 to TRBJ1-1; D call uncertain. V gave up 3 bases and J gave up 7 bases, with 9 bases separating them. CDR1 is WSHSY, CDR2 SAAADI, per germline. There are 12 residues in the CDR3. In nucleotides, the CDR3 is TGCGCCAGCAGTGACCCACGGAGTGAAGCTTTCTTT. Its protein product is CASSDPRSEAFF.

The J gene is TRBJ1-1, the V gene TRBV11-2; D is possibly TRBD1 (6 bases). With 0 bases removed from V and 8 bases from J, the gap between germline ends came to 16 bases. The CDR3 has 15 amino acids. Germline-derived CDR1 and CDR2 are SGHAT and FQNNGV. The CDR3 DNA reads TGTGCCAGCAGCTTAGATGTCGGAGGACAGAAGGAAGCTTTCTTT. Its translation: CASSLDVGGQKEAFF.

Remarks on this clone: Its ends do not fully match the called genes, so a read error is possible. Here the CDR3 DNA reads TGTGCTAGCAGCTTAACCGGGACAGGGTGGCAAGAGACCCAGTACTTC. Translated: CASSLTGTGWQETQYF. V gene TRBV7-7 combines with J gene TRBJ2-5, with 9 bases matching TRBD1. The germline gives CDR1 SSHAT, CDR2 FNYEAQ (reference sequence). CDR3 length: 16 residues.